These 12 T cell receptor beta chains came from one sample sequenced in a study of tumor and adjacent non-tumor tissue in lung cancer. RNA was extracted from bulk tissue without any cell sorting. The normal lung tissue was taken more than 3 cm from the tumor edge. Three rounds of nested PCR, following a modified ARM-PCR protocol, produced the TCRbeta library. TCRdb reanalysed the multiplex PCR reads using MiXCR and keeps one entry per CDR3 protein. The sample lists 45,000 or so distinct CDR3 sequences; roughly 60% were seen once. Sequences were obtained from distant non-tumor lung tissue. The receptor set was obtained from a middle-aged woman with non-small cell lung cancer.

This clonotype occurred many times. The junction departs from germline at one end; a sequencing error may be responsible. The V call is TRBV14, the J call TRBJ2-7, with D tentatively TRBD2 (6 bases). The CDR3 extends over 15 amino acids. CDR1 and CDR2 from the germline V gene are SGHDN and FVKESK. The CDR3 region is CASSQLFLGRTTVIF. The CDR3, as DNA: TGTGCCAGCAGCCAACTCTTTCTTGGTCGGACTACAGTTATTTTC.

Notes on this clonotype: A junction boundary mismatches the germline segment, possibly from a read error. The chain is built from TRBV20-1 and TRBJ2-5; 7 bases map to TRBD1. The CDR3 is 13 amino acids. CDR1 is DFQATT and CDR2 is SNEGSKA in the germline V gene (reference sequence). The CDR3 nucleotides read TGCGGTGCTAGGACAGGAGGCCAAGAGACCCAGTACTTC. Translating it yields CGARTGGQETQYF.

The chain employs TRBV10-1 and TRBJ2-5; D remains ambiguous. V was clipped by 8 bases and J by 3 bases, with 13 bases between them. CDR3 length equals 13 residues. Germline V gives CDR1 WNHNN, CDR2 SYGVQD (reference sequence). CDR3 sequence reads: CASSQSVKETQYF. CDR3 nucleotides: TGCGCCAGCTCGCAGTCGGTAAAAGAGACCCAGTACTTC.

The chain links TRBV28 to TRBJ1-5; D may be TRBD1 (5 bases). Trimming left V 6 bases short and J 6 bases short, with 18 bases between. The CDR3 runs 15 residues. CDR1 is MDHEN, CDR2 SYDVKM, per germline. The CDR3 here is CASSAGGGEVQPQHF. CDR3 DNA: TGTGCCAGCAGCGCGGGGGGGGGGGAGGTTCAGCCCCAGCATTTT.

The chain employs TRBV5-1 and TRBJ1-2; 8 bases fit TRBD1. CDR3 length: 15 amino acids. V shed 6 bases, J shed 6 bases, and the junction held 13 bases outside the gene matches. CDR1 is SGHRS, CDR2 YFSETQ, per germline. CDR3 sequence: CASNRDRGTIHGYTF. The CDR3 DNA reads TGCGCCAGCAACAGAGACAGGGGCACTATCCATGGCTACACCTTC.

This clonotype turned up a few times. A much larger clone sits a single nucleotide away, making a read error possible. As the CDR3 is not closed by the conserved phenylalanine or tryptophan, this likely results from a read error. The genes are TRBV10-3 and TRBJ1-1; D remains unclear. Germline V gene data show CDR1 as ENHRY and CDR2 as SYGVKD. V gave up 4 bases and J gave up 1 base, with 7 bases separating them. The CDR3 runs 13 residues. CDR3 sequence (DNA): TGTGCCATCAGTGCCCAGCCGAACACTGAAGCTTTCCTT. It yields the protein CAISAQPNTEAFL.

A note on this clonotype: Given a much more abundant clone one base away, this may be a read error. This chain joins TRBV6-6 and TRBJ1-5; perhaps TRBD1 as D (6 bases). CDR3 length: 14 residues. Looked up from germline, CDR1 is MNHNY and CDR2 is SVGAGI (reference sequence). CDR3 loop: CDSSYWTADQPQHF. The CDR3 DNA follows: TGTGACAGCAGTTACTGGACAGCGGATCAGCCCCAGCATTTT.

Concerning this clonotype: This may be a read error, as it is one base from a much larger clone. This sequence joins TRBV28 and TRBJ1-5, with D possibly matching TRBD1 (5 bases). Trimming took 6 bases from V and 1 from J, leaving 13 bases between them. The CDR3 runs 15 residues. Germline CDR1 and CDR2: MDHEN and SYDVKM. The CDR3 DNA reads as TGTGCCAGCAGGATAGGGGATAGAAGCAATCAGCCCCAGCATTTT. Its protein is CASRIGDRSNQPQHF.

In this sample, this clonotype turned up a few times. One end of the junction is discordant with germline, which a read error may explain. CDR3 nucleotides: TGCGCCAGTAGCCACACCGGGGAGCTGTATTTT. Amino acids: CASSHTGELYF. J is TRBJ2-2 and V is TRBV10-2, with D perhaps TRBD2 (5 bases). Germline CDR1 WSHSY, CDR2 SAAADI. This CDR3 has 11 residues.

This clonotype was recorded at least ten times. The chain uses TRBV5-4 and TRBJ1-1; TRBD1 might be the D (5 bases). V dropped 3 bases and J dropped 0 bases, with 15 bases sitting between them. Germline assignment: CDR1 SGHNT and CDR2 YYREEE (reference sequence). This CDR3 region has 16 residues. The CDR3 spells CASSSRDGPMNTEAFF. CDR3 nucleotide sequence: TGTGCCAGCAGCTCCAGGGACGGACCGATGAACACTGAAGCTTTCTTT.

In its sample, this clonotype was seen many times. In DNA form, the CDR3 reads TGCGCCAGCAGTGACTTTCGGGATATGAACACTGAAGCTTTCTTT. Translated, it gives CASSDFRDMNTEAFF. This chain connects TRBV10-2 to TRBJ1-1; D call uncertain. Germline V gene data show CDR1 as WSHSY and CDR2 as SAAADI. The CDR3 totals 15 residues. The V and J ends lost 3 bases and 0 bases respectively, with 11 bases between them.

A note on this clonotype: Given a much more abundant clone one base away, this may be a read error. The chain recombines TRBV20-1 with TRBJ2-1; 7 nucleotides match TRBD1. The trim removed 1 base at V and 7 bases at J, leaving 7 bases unmatched. This CDR3 is 14 amino acids long. In germline, CDR1 is DFQATT, CDR2 SNEGSKA (reference sequence). In nucleotides, the CDR3 is TGCAGTGCTAGAGGAGGGGGCCCATTAAATGAGCAGTTCTTC. Residues: CSARGGGPLNEQFF.